This is a list of T cell receptor beta chains from one sample in a study of cytomegalovirus exposure and HLA in healthy donors. The repertoire was sequenced with immunoSEQ multiplex PCR; TCRdb's copy has only in-frame clones and lacks some. The table includes 100,000 to 150,000 clones, roughly 80% detected once. Source material: PBMCs. The receptors were sampled from a man aged 18 to 29 in good health and CMV-seropositive. The CDR3 runs from the conserved cysteine through the conserved F or W. The order of the fields is clone size, D gene, V gene, J gene, CDR3 protein, CDR3 DNA. A D gene is named only where the DNA matches it firmly. Part of the rows lack a size; the others show once, few, many or a class for expanded clones.

>NA|TRBD2|TRBV27|TRBJ2-7
CASSLGSSGRYYEQYF
TGTGCCAGCAGTTTAGGGTCTAGCGGAAGATATTACGAGCAGTACTTC
>few|NA|TRBV7-6|TRBJ1-1
CASSLSTGTEAFF
TGTGCCAGCAGCTTATCGACTGGAACCGAAGCTTTCTTT
>NA|TRBD2|TRBV2|TRBJ2-1
CASSDSAGVSSYNEQFF
TGTGCCAGCAGTGATTCGGCGGGAGTAAGCTCCTACAATGAGCAGTTCTTC
>NA|TRBD1|TRBV5-4|TRBJ2-5
CASSLGKTGPETQYF
TGTGCCAGCAGCTTGGGCAAGACAGGGCCAGAGACCCAGTACTTC
>NA|NA|TRBV5-1|TRBJ1-2
CASSLGANYGYTF
TGCGCCAGCAGCTTGGGAGCTAACTATGGCTACACCTTC
>NA|NA|TRBV7-6|TRBJ2-7
CASSPPGFSYEQYF
TGTGCCAGCAGCCCCCCGGGATTTTCCTACGAGCAGTACTTC
>NA|TRBD1|TRBV14|TRBJ1-4
CASSPGTGATNEKLFF
TGTGCCAGCAGCCCGGGGACAGGGGCAACTAATGAAAAACTGTTTTTT
>once|TRBD1|TRBV6-1|TRBJ2-7
CASSALGTGSYEQYF
TGTGCCAGCAGCGCCCTCGGGACAGGGTCCTACGAGCAGTACTTC
>NA|NA|TRBV9|TRBJ1-1
CASSVGPGRGWQDPGQYDTEAFF
TGTGCCAGCAGCGTAGGACCAGGACGTGGGTGGCAGGACCCGGGACAATATGACACCGAAGCTTTCTTT
>NA|NA|TRBV5-1|TRBJ1-6
CASSLDRDSPLHF
TGCGCCAGCAGCTTGGATCGAGATTCACCCCTCCACTTT
>few|NA|TRBV7-9|TRBJ1-4
CSSSSNNEKLFF
TGTTCCAGCAGCTCAAATAATGAAAAACTGTTTTTT
>once|NA|TRBV7-8|TRBJ2-5
CASSPVPDQETQYF
TGTGCCAGCAGCCCCGTCCCAGACCAAGAGACCCAGTACTTC
>NA|TRBD2|TRBV6-5|TRBJ2-7
CASSSSSGVYEQYF
TGTGCCAGCAGTAGCTCTAGCGGGGTTTACGAGCAGTACTTC
>once|NA|TRBV2|TRBJ1-1
CASSENPGRTEAFF
TGTGCCAGCAGTGAAAATCCAGGGCGTACTGAAGCTTTCTTT
>NA|NA|TRBV30|TRBJ1-3
CAWSLGVPGNTIYF
TGTGCCTGGAGCCTAGGGGTCCCTGGAAACACCATATATTTT
>NA|TRBD1|TRBV27|TRBJ2-7
CASRPRDSYSSYEQYF
TGTGCCAGCAGGCCCCGGGACAGTTATAGCTCCTACGAGCAGTACTTC
>once|TRBD1|TRBV5-1|TRBJ1-1
CASSLAGTVNTEAFF
TGCGCCAGCAGCTTGGCCGGGACAGTTAACACTGAAGCTTTCTTT
>NA|NA|TRBV4-1|TRBJ1-2
CASSHGLPGGGWGYNYGYTF
TGCGCCAGCAGCCACGGTCTCCCGGGCGGGGGCTGGGGGTATAACTATGGCTACACCTTC
>NA|TRBD2|TRBV10-3|TRBJ2-3
CAISELRTSGRATDTQYF
TGTGCCATCAGTGAGCTTAGAACTAGCGGGAGGGCCACAGATACGCAGTATTTT
>NA|NA|TRBV6-6|TRBJ1-6
CASSYSPRDYNSPLHF
TGTGCCAGCAGTTATTCCCCCAGGGACTATAATTCACCCCTCCACTTT
>NA|NA|TRBV19|TRBJ2-7
CASSISLVGSYEQYF
TGTGCCAGTAGTATTTCTCTTGTCGGGAGTTACGAGCAGTACTTC
>NA|TRBD1|TRBV2|TRBJ2-1
CASSGASGQGRLYNEQFF
TGTGCCAGCAGTGGGGCTAGCGGACAGGGGAGGCTCTACAATGAGCAGTTCTTC